The present T cell receptor beta chain was sequenced within a study of cytomegalovirus exposure and HLA in healthy donors. The PCR ran on 60 Vbeta and 13 Jbeta primers. Assay: immunoSEQ multiplex PCR; the TCRdb copy retains only in-frame clones and omits some. This repertoire shows roughly 80,000 clones, 65% to 70% found once; its top ten account for less than 8%. There are 13 residues in the CDR3. Deletions cut 4 bases from V and 7 bases from J, with 10 bases between. CDR1 and CDR2 (germline): SSHAT, FNYEAQ (reference sequence). This sequence joins TRBV7-7 and TRBJ2-2, with D hard to call. This clonotype was sampled from a woman aged 50 to 65 in good health and CMV-seropositive. Sequenced sample: PBMCs. The CDR3 spells CASSSSGFGELFF. For the CDR3, the DNA is TGTGCCAGCAGCTCCTCCGGTTTCGGGGAGCTGTTTTTT.